This is a list of T cell receptor beta chains from one sample in a study of response to subunit inactivated influenza vaccine. TCRdb itself ran the RT-PCR reads through MiXCR, one entry per CDR3 protein. The sample has around 570,000 distinct CDR3 sequences, approximately 10% seen once. These data were also filed under a second study, of T cells expressing NK-cell markers.

Sample: PBMCs from blood, taken on the day of vaccination. These TCRs come from a man aged 50 to 59 who received an inactivated influenza vaccine. Both conserved end residues are part of each CDR3. A D gene is named only where the DNA matches it firmly. Some rows have no size entry. The others give once, few or many, or a class for an expanded clone.

clone_size: many; j_call: TRBJ1-3; d_call: TRBD1; v_call: TRBV27; cdr3_nt: TGTGCCAGCAGCAAGACAGGGTTTGTTGGAAACACCATATATTTT; cdr3_aa: CASSKTGFVGNTIYF
clone_size: NA; j_call: TRBJ1-1; d_call: TRBD1; v_call: TRBV27; cdr3_nt: TGTGCCAGCAGTCGACAGGGAGGGGACACTGAAGCTTTCTTT; cdr3_aa: CASSRQGGDTEAFF
clone_size: few; j_call: TRBJ1-1; d_call: NA; v_call: TRBV5-6; cdr3_nt: TGTGCCAGCAGCCCCGGGAGGGGCCTAGAAGCTTTCTTT; cdr3_aa: CASSPGRGLEAFF
clone_size: NA; j_call: TRBJ1-6; d_call: NA; v_call: TRBV25-1; cdr3_nt: TGTGCCAGCAGTGAACCCGGAGATTCACCCCTCCACTTT; cdr3_aa: CASSEPGDSPLHF
clone_size: many; j_call: TRBJ1-1; d_call: NA; v_call: TRBV3-1; cdr3_nt: TGTGCCAGCAGCCAAGGGGGACGAGGAGCTTTCTTT; cdr3_aa: CASSQGGRGAFF
clone_size: many; j_call: TRBJ2-3; d_call: NA; v_call: TRBV20-1; cdr3_nt: TGCAGTGCTAAGCGGGCCGAGCCAAGCACAGATACGCAGTATTTT; cdr3_aa: CSAKRAEPSTDTQYF
clone_size: few; j_call: TRBJ2-3; d_call: NA; v_call: TRBV4-3; cdr3_nt: TGCGCCAGCAGCCAAGATTCCCCGCTAGCTGTTAGCACAGATACGCAGTATTTT; cdr3_aa: CASSQDSPLAVSTDTQYF
clone_size: few; j_call: TRBJ2-1; d_call: NA; v_call: TRBV11-2; cdr3_nt: TGTGCCAGCAGCTTAATGACCTCGTCAGCTTACAATGAGCAGTTCTTC; cdr3_aa: CASSLMTSSAYNEQFF
clone_size: many; j_call: TRBJ1-2; d_call: NA; v_call: TRBV24-1; cdr3_nt: TGTGCCACCAGTGATTTTGCCGTTAACTATGGCTACACCTTC; cdr3_aa: CATSDFAVNYGYTF
clone_size: few; j_call: TRBJ1-1; d_call: NA; v_call: TRBV7-6; cdr3_nt: TGTGCCAGCAGCTTAGGAAGAGGGATTAACACTGAAGCTTTCTTT; cdr3_aa: CASSLGRGINTEAFF
clone_size: NA; j_call: TRBJ2-3; d_call: TRBD1; v_call: TRBV10-3; cdr3_nt: TGTGCCATCAGTCTAGACAGGGGGCGTACAGATACGCAGTATTTT; cdr3_aa: CAISLDRGRTDTQYF
clone_size: NA; j_call: TRBJ2-6; d_call: NA; v_call: TRBV7-8; cdr3_nt: TGTGCCAGCAGCTTAGGGCCCGTGGGGTTTTACTCTGGGGCCAACGTCCTGACTTTC; cdr3_aa: CASSLGPVGFYSGANVLTF
clone_size: many; j_call: TRBJ2-4; d_call: TRBD2; v_call: TRBV7-9; cdr3_nt: TGTGCCAGCAGCCAATCGGGGGGGGCCAAAAACATTCAGTACTTC; cdr3_aa: CASSQSGGAKNIQYF
clone_size: few; j_call: TRBJ1-1; d_call: TRBD1; v_call: TRBV4-3; cdr3_nt: TGCGCCAGCAGCCTATGGGACAGGGAAACAACTGAAGCTTTCTTT; cdr3_aa: CASSLWDRETTEAFF
clone_size: NA; j_call: TRBJ2-7; d_call: TRBD2; v_call: TRBV20-1; cdr3_nt: TGCAGTGTCCAAGCGGGATCCTACGAGCAGTACTTC; cdr3_aa: CSVQAGSYEQYF